These 18 T cell receptor beta chains were all obtained from the same sample, sequenced in a study of Graves' ophthalmopathy and Graves' hyperthyroidism. Amplification of the TCR beta CDR3 regions used RNA transcripts (as template). RT-PCR with HTBI primers came first, then second-round multiplex PCR. TCRdb itself ran the multiplex PCR reads through MiXCR, one entry per CDR3 protein. The sample holds roughly 1.1 million distinct CDR3 sequences, 36% seen once. Input material: peripheral blood or thyroid tissue (not recorded which). Receptors originate from an adult man with Graves' hyperthyroidism.

The V gene is TRBV10-3, the J gene TRBJ1-2, with TRBD1 as a possible D gene (6 bases). The V end was cut by 4 bases, the J end by 1 base, with 10 bases between. This CDR3 has 14 amino acids. Per germline, CDR1 ENHRY and CDR2 SYGVKD. CDR3 coding DNA: TGTGCCATCAGTGCCTCACAGGGTAACTATGGCTACACCTTC. Amino acids: CAISASQGNYGYTF.

This clonotype was picked up many times. The chain recombines TRBV7-2 with TRBJ2-7; unclear D gene. Germline V gives CDR1 SGHTA, CDR2 FQGNSA. This CDR3 has 14 amino acids. Trimming cost V 3 bases and J 5 bases, with 14 bases left between them. CDR3: CASSFYESSHEQYF. CDR3 in DNA: TGTGCCAGCAGCTTCTACGAAAGTTCCCACGAGCAGTACTTC.

On this clonotype: With a much larger clone just one base away, this may be a read error. The rearrangement joins TRBV5-1 to TRBJ1-4; D not resolved. Per germline, CDR1 SGHRS and CDR2 YFSETQ. CDR3 size: 13 residues. Here the CDR3 reads CASGFGTNEKLFF. The CDR3 DNA reads as TGCGCCAGCGGCTTCGGGACTAATGAAAAACTGTTTTTT. The full variable domain, in which reference TRBV5-1 and TRBJ1-4 provide the parts outside the CDR3, is KAGVTQTPRYLIKTRGQQVTLSCSPISGHRSVSWYQQTPGQGLQFLFEYFSETQRNKGNFPGRFSGRQFSNSRSEMNVSTLELGDSALYLCASGFGTNEKLFFGSGTQLSVL.

Notes on this clonotype: One end of the junction does not line up with germline, which may come from a read error. V is TRBV7-2 and J is TRBJ2-5, with D possibly called TRBD1 or TRBD2 (5 bases each). Germline CDR1 SGHTA, CDR2 FQGNSA. The CDR3 has 13 residues. The CDR3 spells CASSPRGGETRYF. In DNA form, the CDR3 reads TGTGCCAGCAGTCCGAGGGGCGGAGAGACCCGGTACTTC.

This clonotype was seen repeatedly, ten times or more. This sequence joins TRBV10-3 and TRBJ1-1; D call uncertain. Germline V gene data show CDR1 as ENHRY and CDR2 as SYGVKD. This CDR3 is 13 amino acids long. Trimming left V 4 bases short and J 1 base short, with 7 bases between. The CDR3 is CAISVSQNTEAFF. As DNA, the CDR3 is TGTGCCATCAGTGTATCACAGAACACTGAAGCTTTCTTT.

This clonotype appeared a few times. The J gene is TRBJ1-1, the V gene TRBV20-1; D is ambiguous. The CDR3 spans 13 residues. The germline gives CDR1 DFQATT, CDR2 SNEGSKA (reference sequence). Trimming pared 3 bases from V and 1 base from J, leaving 9 bases between. The CDR3 region is CSARVDRNTEAFF. As DNA, the CDR3 is TGCAGTGCTAGGGTGGATCGGAACACTGAAGCTTTCTTT.

V gene TRBV7-2 combines with J gene TRBJ1-1, with D possibly matching TRBD1 (6 bases). Germline V CDR1 and CDR2: SGHTA, FQGNSA. The CDR3 is 14 amino acids. Between the trimmed V and J ends, which lost 5 bases and 1 base, there was a span of 11 bases. CDR3: CASSGDRQNTEAFF. CDR3 bases: TGTGCCAGCAGCGGAGACAGGCAGAACACTGAAGCTTTCTTT.

This clonotype was counted many times. The chain joins TRBV7-9 to TRBJ1-2; maybe TRBD1 (6 bases). The CDR3 consists of 13 residues. CDR1 and CDR2 from the germline V gene are SEHNR and FQNEAQ (reference sequence). Trimming shortened V by 4 bases and J by 2 bases, and 8 bases separated the two germline ends. The DNA for the CDR3 is TGTGCCAGCAGCTCAGGGGCCAACTATGGCTACACCTTC. Residues: CASSSGANYGYTF.

This clonotype was picked up many times. V is TRBV6-5 and J is TRBJ1-2; D is unclear. V was shortened by 3 bases and J by 0 bases, with 5 bases between the two germline ends. This CDR3 has 13 residues. CDR1 and CDR2 (germline): MNHEY, SVGAGI. DNA of the CDR3: TGTGCCAGCAGTTATCGGGCTAACTATGGCTACACCTTC. As protein: CASSYRANYGYTF.

This clonotype was counted ten times or more. V and J are TRBV4-3 and TRBJ1-2; maybe TRBD1 (5 bases). The CDR3 totals 14 residues. CDR1 LGHNA and CDR2 YSLEER come from the germline V gene. V shed 1 base and J shed 7 bases, with 13 bases lying between them. Written as DNA, the CDR3 is TGCGCCAGCAGCCAAGCCGTACAGGTCGGTGGCTACACCTTC. Residues: CASSQAVQVGGYTF.

This clonotype was seen a few times. The chain joins TRBV10-3 to TRBJ2-7; D unclear. Trimming removed 3 bases from V and 2 bases from J, with 11 bases in between. CDR1 and CDR2 from the germline V gene are ENHRY and SYGVKD. The CDR3 has 14 residues. In DNA form, the CDR3 reads TGTGCCATCAGTGAAAGGCCCGAGACCTACGAGCAGTACTTC. Amino acid sequence: CAISERPETYEQYF.

The sample holds many counts of this clonotype. The V gene is TRBV2, the J gene TRBJ2-7; D gene uncertain. CDR3 length equals 15 residues. Trimming removed 0 bases at V and 6 bases at J, with 15 bases between. CDR1 is SNHLY and CDR2 is FYNNEI in the germline V gene. The CDR3 DNA sequence: TGTGCCAGCAGTGAAGCCCGGCGGCCCCCCGGCGAGCAGTACTTC. It yields the protein CASSEARRPPGEQYF.

The sample holds a few counts of this clonotype. This rearrangement joins TRBV30 to TRBJ2-7, with TRBD2 matching 7 bases. Germline-derived CDR1 and CDR2 are GTSNPN and SVGIG (reference sequence). The length of the CDR3 is 11 residues. J was trimmed by 3 bases and V by 4 bases; bases with no gene match: 0. The DNA for the CDR3 is TGTGCCTGGACTAGCGGCTACGAGCAGTACTTC. This translates into CAWTSGYEQYF.

V is TRBV14 and J is TRBJ2-5, with D possibly matching TRBD2 (6 bases). V was shortened by 4 bases and J by 5 bases, with 17 bases between the two germline ends. There are 15 residues in the CDR3. Per germline, CDR1 SGHDN and CDR2 FVKESK. CDR3 coding DNA: TGTGCCAGCAGCCTTATCGGAGGGGCGGCGGAGACCCAGTACTTC. Translation: CASSLIGGAAETQYF.

The genes are TRBV5-1 and TRBJ2-5; 7 nucleotides align to TRBD2. The CDR3 extends over 16 amino acids. The J segment lost 7 bases and the V segment lost 0 bases, leaving 12 bases of the junction unmatched. In germline, CDR1 is SGHRS, CDR2 YFSETQ. The CDR3 DNA reads as TGCGCCAGCAGCTTGGGGGTGGGAGGGATGGAGGGGACCCAGTACTTC. It specifies CASSLGVGGMEGTQYF.

This clonotype was found a few times. This chain links TRBV7-9 with TRBJ1-1; D remains ambiguous. Looked up from germline, CDR1 is SEHNR and CDR2 is FQNEAQ (reference sequence). The CDR3 sequence is 13 residues long. Trimming shortened V by 5 bases and J by 3 bases, and 10 bases separated the two germline ends. As DNA, the CDR3 is TGTGCCAGCAGCGTGGGGTCGGACACTGAAGCTTTCTTT. Protein sequence: CASSVGSDTEAFF.

The chain has TRBV7-2 and TRBJ2-7; the match to TRBD2 covers 10 bases. The ends lost 6 bases at V and 6 bases at J; junction bases unmatched: 8. The germline V gene has CDR1 SGHTA and CDR2 FQGNSA. The CDR3 spans 14 residues. CDR3 in amino acids: CTSRSLAGLPEQYF. As DNA, the CDR3 is TGTACCAGCAGGTCACTAGCGGGACTCCCCGAGCAGTACTTC.

The sample holds a few counts of this clonotype. The chain carries TRBV6-5 and TRBJ2-5, with TRBD1 matching 8 bases. J lost 2 bases, V lost 7 bases, and 9 bases had no gene match. CDR3 size: 15 residues. Germline loops: CDR1 MNHEY, CDR2 SVGAGI. The CDR3 nucleotides read TGTGCCAGCACCGGGACAGGCAACCAACAAGAGACCCAGTACTTC. It translates to CASTGTGNQQETQYF.